The entry that follows covers one TCR beta chain sequence. This clonotype has a count of ten or more. What antigen it recognizes has not been identified. The input lacks base qualities; no much larger clone sits a single base away. The data were obtained in a study of Graves' ophthalmopathy and Graves' hyperthyroidism (dated by TCRdb to between 2017 and 2018). Background on the whole study: Hyperthyroidism was considered stable if no progression to ophthalmopathy occurred within 18 months of follow-up. Following sample collection, hyperthyroidism patients were given methimazole at a starting dose of 30 mg daily, and ophthalmopathy patients were given high-dose intravenous methylprednisolone. To explore V-J signatures that distinguish ophthalmopathy from hyperthyroidism, a discovery set of roughly 98 patients was enrolled, made up of 40 to 45 with ophthalmopathy and fewer than 60 with stable hyperthyroidism. The study used signatures of the TCR beta repertoire to tell Graves' ophthalmopathy apart from Graves' hyperthyroidism and to predict which patients would progress to ophthalmopathy. For independent validation, a separate cohort was made up of 18 hyperthyroidism patients plus 17 patients who later progressed from hyperthyroidism to ophthalmopathy. In five or six hyperthyroidism patients, the T-cell repertoires found in thyroid tissue were compared with those found in blood. In total, 135 blood samples were TCR-sequenced: 40 to 45 ophthalmopathy, around 75 hyperthyroidism and roughly 17 hyperthyroidism-to-ophthalmopathy patients.

Results and caveats for the whole study, not just this receptor: In validation, the model predicted ophthalmopathy progression with 55% to 71% sensitivity and 72.22% specificity; around twelve predicted patients were CT-confirmed with GO in a median of about 6.2 months. Among expanded thyroid clonotypes with frequency above 0.001, most also showed up in blood, which suggests that blood repertoires may reflect the thyroid immune response. No statistical method was used to predetermine the sample size, and group allocation was not hidden from the investigators. The 13-signature model separated ophthalmopathy from stable hyperthyroidism with 85% to 90% sensitivity and 81.08% specificity in cross-validation, and 80%/75% in the test set.

The hyperthyroidism patients were 18 to 65 years old and newly diagnosed, with a disease duration of less than 2 months. Anyone with other autoimmune diseases, uncontrolled infections, pregnancy or lactation was excluded from the study. Clinical symptoms, serum thyroxine, TRAb, thyroid ultrasound and orbital computed tomography formed the basis of the diagnosis. Total RNA was extracted using Trizol reagent, and RNA quality was checked on an Agilent 2100 Bioanalyzer. V was cut back by 8 bases and J by 4 bases, leaving a gap of 17 bases between them. Including the terminal cysteine and phenylalanine, the CDR3 comprises 14 residues. The kept DNA is CDR3 alone, 42 bases in frame from the first base. CDR1 and CDR2 (MNHEY, SVGAGI) derive from the germline V gene. For repertoire sequencing, the TCR beta CDR3 regions were amplified from RNA transcripts. The first round of RT-PCR was done with HTBI primers and the Qiagen OneStep RT-PCR kit, and was followed by a second round of multiplex PCR, then size selection and purification. Libraries were sequenced on an Illumina HiSeq2000 using paired-end 100 bp reads. Concerning the study's data processing: SOAPnuke was used to process the reads, removing any read that contained adapters or uncalled bases, had a mean Phred below 15, or lacked an exact match to the constant primer or identifier. High-quality paired reads were merged with COPE v1.2.5. Each unique nucleotide sequence was defined as a clonotype, and clonotypes were aligned to IMGT TRB V, D and J references with MiTCR v1.1. The analysis was limited to V-J combinations with a frequency above 0.0001, which together covered over 98% of repertoires. For each V-J combination, a TCR clonal expansion and chaos score was defined as F50 clonal expansion divided by the chaos observed in the TCRdist matrix. Features were reduced by Welch's t-statistics and random forest to 10 to 15 V-J combinations, which fed a naive Bayes classifier. The Morisita-Horn index was used to measure how similar the thyroid and blood repertoires were. The public reads were quality trimmed at Q25 with fastp and then assembled into clones with MiXCR by TCRdb, keeping productive beta chains. Each CDR3 protein gets just one entry, which takes the most common genes and DNA from the rows behind it. These V and J calls originate from TCRdb's pipeline instead of the authors' own analysis. The sample records about 600,000 distinct CDR3 sequences, less than 40% of which are singletons. Clones ranked in the top ten supply around 4.6% of the sample.

The sequencing sample was made of peripheral blood or thyroid tissue (not recorded which). The chain joins TRBV6-5 to TRBJ1-1; a weak D assignment points to TRBD1 (6 bases agree). The origin of this receptor is an adult man with Graves' hyperthyroidism. In nucleotides, the sequence is TGTGCCAGCTTGAGACAGGCGGTTTCCACTGAAGCTTTCTTT. Translated, it reads CASLRQAVSTEAFF.